A single T cell receptor beta chain is shown here with its context. This clonotype appeared many times. Its antigen is still unknown. Base qualities were left out, and no much larger clone turns up one base away. This entry is derived from a study of T-cell reconstitution after alpha-beta-depleted transplantation in children (dated by TCRdb to the mid-2010s). Looking at the study overall: The study quantitatively tracked T-cell immune reconstitution after TCRalphabeta/CD19-depleted allogeneic hematopoietic cell transplantation in children using TCR repertoire profiling. Points the paper makes about the study in general: Over subsequent months, a decline in hyperexpanded clone frequencies was noted, and after one year, T-cell counts and TCRbeta diversity were mostly ascribed to newly produced T cells. About two months after transplant, the apparently early recovery of alphabetaT-cell counts reportedly depended on just several hundred clones that had expanded rapidly and came from non-depleted graft cells. In some patients, the high TCRbeta diversity seen at day 60 was put down to recipient T cells and intrathymic progenitors that had survived conditioning.

The method behind the library was PCR. The reads were generated on an Illumina HiSeq 2500. TCR libraries were prepared with molecular barcoding, using unique molecular identifiers to normalize TCRbeta repertoire quantification. Starting from the raw public reads, TCRdb applied fastp trimming at Q25, assembled clones with MiXCR and retained in-frame beta chains. All rows with the same CDR3 protein become a single entry with the most common DNA and genes. The sample table shows 550,000 to 600,000 distinct CDR3 sequences, and approximately 22% are seen once. The top ten hold less than 15% of the sample. Per the publication, the treatment or condition label means: allogeneic hematopoietic cell transplantation with graft depleted of TCRalphabeta T cells and CD19 B cells. Transplant recipients were children who received TCRalphabeta/CD19-depleted allogeneic hematopoietic cell grafts. As encoded in the germline V gene, CDR1 is MNHEY while CDR2 is SVGAGI. The CDR3, from cysteine to phenylalanine, totals 15 residues. The DNA shown is the 45-base CDR3, in frame from base 1. V gives up 6 bases and J gives up 0 bases, and the segment between their germline ends measures 12 bases.

The chain uses TRBV6-5 and TRBJ1-3; TRBD1 might be the D gene, on 5 matching bases. The material sequenced was PBMCs, mostly from graft donor cells, taken 360 days after TCRalphabeta/CD19-depleted stem cell transplant. This clonotype originated in a boy under two years old who had a stem cell transplant for acute myeloid leukemia, so the T cells may come from the graft donor. CDR3 loop: CASRRQPNSGNTIYF. The bases read TGTGCCAGCAGAAGACAGCCCAACTCTGGAAACACCATATATTTT.